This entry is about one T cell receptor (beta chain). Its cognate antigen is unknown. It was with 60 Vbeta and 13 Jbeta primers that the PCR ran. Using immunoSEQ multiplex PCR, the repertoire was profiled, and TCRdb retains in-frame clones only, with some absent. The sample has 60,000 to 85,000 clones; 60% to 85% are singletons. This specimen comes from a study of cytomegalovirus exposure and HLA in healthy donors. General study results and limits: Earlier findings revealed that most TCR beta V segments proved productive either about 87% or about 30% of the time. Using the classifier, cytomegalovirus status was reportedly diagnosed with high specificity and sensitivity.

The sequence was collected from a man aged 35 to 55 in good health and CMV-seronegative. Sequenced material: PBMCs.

The CDR3 protein is CASGPGQGNQPQHF. CDR3 DNA sequence: TGTGCTAGTGGTCCAGGACAGGGGAATCAGCCCCAGCATTTT. This chain links TRBV12-5 with TRBJ1-5; TRBD1 aligns across 9 bases. The CDR3 consists of 14 residues. V shed 5 bases and J 4 bases; nucleotides not matched to a gene: 3. The germline V gene has CDR1 LGHNT and CDR2 FRNRAP.